The following is a TCR beta chain sequence with its context. The data were obtained in a study of blood T cells in healthy people across ages. PCR was performed a second time for roughly 7 to 12 cycles using a sample-barcoded 5' primer and a J-beta primer mix. From the 5' RACE reads, TCRdb called clonotypes with MiXCR, one entry per CDR3 protein. Here the sample spans roughly 1.5 million distinct CDR3 sequences, approximately 42% being singletons. The TCR was taken from a woman between 18 and 29 years old in good health. The sample consisted of blood.

CDR3 sequence: CAWSGLAGVEQYF. The DNA for the CDR3 is TGTGCCTGGAGTGGCCTAGCGGGAGTCGAGCAGTACTTC. The chain carries TRBV30 and TRBJ2-7; 10 bases fit TRBD2. This CDR3 has 13 residues. Losses at the gene ends were 1 base for V and 6 bases for J; bases not matched to a gene: 3. The germline V gene has CDR1 GTSNPN and CDR2 SVGIG (reference sequence). Filled out from reference TRBV30 and TRBJ2-7, the complete variable domain reads SQTIHQWPATLVQPVGSPLSLECTVEGTSNPNLYWYRQAAGRGLQLLFYSVGIGQISSEVPQNLSASRPQDRQFILSSKKLLLSDSGFYLCAWSGLAGVEQYFGPGTRLTVT.